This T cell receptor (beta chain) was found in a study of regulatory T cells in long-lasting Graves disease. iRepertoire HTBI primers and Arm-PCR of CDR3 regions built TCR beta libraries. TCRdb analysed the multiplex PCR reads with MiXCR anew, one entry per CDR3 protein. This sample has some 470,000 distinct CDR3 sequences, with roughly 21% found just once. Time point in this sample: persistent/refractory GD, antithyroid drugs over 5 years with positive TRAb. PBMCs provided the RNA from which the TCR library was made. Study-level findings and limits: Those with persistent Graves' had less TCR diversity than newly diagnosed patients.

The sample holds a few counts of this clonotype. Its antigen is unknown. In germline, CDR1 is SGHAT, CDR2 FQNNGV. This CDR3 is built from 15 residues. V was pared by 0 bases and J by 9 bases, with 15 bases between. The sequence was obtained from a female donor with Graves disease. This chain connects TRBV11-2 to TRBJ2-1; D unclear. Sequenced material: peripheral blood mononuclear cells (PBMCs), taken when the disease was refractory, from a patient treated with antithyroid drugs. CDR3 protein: CASSLDVPKLGEQFF. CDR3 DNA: TGTGCCAGCAGCTTAGATGTTCCCAAACTGGGTGAGCAGTTCTTC.